This T cell receptor beta chain was captured in a study of blood T cell repertoires in COVID-19. Study-level background: The origin of the acute and convalescent COVID-19 samples was the United States, Italy and Spain.

Enrolled through a virtual design, the participants were between roughly 18 and 95 years of age and came from under 30 US areas. Germline V gene sequence: CDR1 SQVTM, CDR2 ANQGSEA. The CDR3 length is 12 residues. V was cut by 7 bases and J by 0 bases, with 8 bases left in between. Source study methods: Nucleated cell counts were estimated from reference gene primer amplification. Some clones are missing from TCRdb's copy, which holds only in-frame ones; the method was immunoSEQ multiplex PCR. V and J calls and clone size are given by that table; D and trimming were obtained from the DNA. This table has roughly 300,000 clones, roughly 85% appearing once.

This sequence joins TRBV29-1 and TRBJ2-3; D uncertain. The TCR was taken from a middle-aged woman with acute COVID-19. Source material: PBMCs or T cells enriched from blood (not recorded which). The CDR3 DNA sequence: TGCAGCGGAGCGCCTAGCACAGATACGCAGTATTTT. Amino acid sequence: CSGAPSTDTQYF.